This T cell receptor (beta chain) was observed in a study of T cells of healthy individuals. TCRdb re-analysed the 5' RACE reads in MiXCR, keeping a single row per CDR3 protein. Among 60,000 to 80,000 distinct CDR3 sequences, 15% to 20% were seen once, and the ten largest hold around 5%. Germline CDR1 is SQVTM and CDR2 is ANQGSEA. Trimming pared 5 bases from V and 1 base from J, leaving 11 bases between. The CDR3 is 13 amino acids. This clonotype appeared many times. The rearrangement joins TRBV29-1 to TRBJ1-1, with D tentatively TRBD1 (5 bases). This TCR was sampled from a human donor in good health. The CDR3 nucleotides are TGCAGCGTTCTTCCTACAGGGAACACTGAAGCTTTCTTT. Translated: CSVLPTGNTEAFF.